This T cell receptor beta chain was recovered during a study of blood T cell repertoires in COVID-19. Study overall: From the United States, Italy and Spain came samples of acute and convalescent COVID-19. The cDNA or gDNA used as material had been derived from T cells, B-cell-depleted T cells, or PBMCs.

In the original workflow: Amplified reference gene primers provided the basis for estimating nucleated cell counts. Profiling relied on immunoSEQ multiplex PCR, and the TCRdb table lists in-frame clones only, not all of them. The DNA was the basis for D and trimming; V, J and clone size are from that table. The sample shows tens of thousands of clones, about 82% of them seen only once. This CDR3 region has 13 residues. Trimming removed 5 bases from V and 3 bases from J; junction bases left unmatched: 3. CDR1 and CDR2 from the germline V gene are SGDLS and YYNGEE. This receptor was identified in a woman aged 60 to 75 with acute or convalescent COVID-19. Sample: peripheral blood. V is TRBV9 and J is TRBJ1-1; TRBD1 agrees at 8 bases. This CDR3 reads CASRETGDTEAFF. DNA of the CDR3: TGTGCCAGCAGAGAGACAGGGGACACTGAAGCTTTCTTT.